This entry lists 8 T cell receptor beta chains sequenced from one sample in a study of cytomegalovirus exposure and HLA in healthy donors. 13 Jbeta primers and 60 Vbeta primers were used for the PCR. Some clones are missing from TCRdb's copy, which holds only in-frame ones; the method was immunoSEQ multiplex PCR. This sample yields 130,000 to 150,000 clones, of which approximately 79% are seen a single time; around 4% belongs to the top ten. Sequenced sample: PBMCs. These receptors were taken from a man aged 18 to 30 in good health and CMV-seropositive.

The V and J genes are TRBV6-1 and TRBJ2-7; D gene uncertain. Germline lookup yields CDR1 MNHNS and CDR2 SASEGT. The V end lost 6 bases, the J end lost 0 bases, and 12 bases lay between the germline ends. The CDR3 is made up of 14 amino acids. The CDR3 coding sequence is TGTGCCAGCAGGAACGTCCTGAGCTCCTACGAGCAGTACTTC. It specifies CASRNVLSSYEQYF.

This chain connects TRBV7-3 to TRBJ2-7; possibly TRBD1 for D (6 bases). This CDR3 contains 16 residues. CDR1 SGHTA and CDR2 FQGTGA come from the germline V gene. Trimming removed 0 bases at V and 6 bases at J, with 18 bases between. CDR3 in amino acids: CASSLTGTQPVGEQYF. The CDR3 DNA reads as TGTGCCAGCAGCTTAACGGGGACACAACCCGTGGGCGAGCAGTACTTC.

The rearrangement links TRBV28 to TRBJ2-1; D perhaps matches TRBD2 (5 bases). Between the trimmed V and J ends, which lost 3 bases and 5 bases, there was a span of 8 bases. CDR3 size: 13 residues. Germline CDR1 reads MDHEN; CDR2 reads SYDVKM. The DNA for the CDR3 is TGTGCCAGCAGTTTGGTCGGGAACAATGAGCAGTTCTTC. Translation gives CASSLVGNNEQFF. Complete variable domain (other parts from reference TRBV28 and TRBJ2-1): DVKVTQSSRYLVKRTGEKVFLECVQDMDHENMFWYRQDPGLGLRLIYFSYDVKMKEKGDIPEGYSVSREKKERFSLILESASTNQTSMYLCASSLVGNNEQFFGPGTRLTVL.

The V and J genes are TRBV2 and TRBJ2-2; 9 bases align to TRBD2. The CDR3 is 15 residues long. The junction had 7 bases not matched to a gene; V was cut back by 5 bases and J by 6 bases. Germline V gene data show CDR1 as SNHLY and CDR2 as FYNNEI. The CDR3 region has the DNA TGTGCCAGCAGTCTCATGGGACTAGCCTCCGGGGAGCTGTTTTTT. Amino acids: CASSLMGLASGELFF.

The CDR3 coding sequence is TGTGCCAGCAGCCCCCAGGGTACCTCCTACAATGAGCAGTTCTTC. Translation: CASSPQGTSYNEQFF. The chain links TRBV11-2 to TRBJ2-1; tentatively, D is TRBD1 (5 bases). The CDR3 contains 15 residues. Trimming removed 5 bases at V and 0 bases at J, with 11 bases between. Germline V gene sequence: CDR1 SGHAT, CDR2 FQNNGV. The variable domain in full, completed from reference TRBV11-2 and TRBJ2-1, reads EAGVAQSPRYKIIEKRQSVAFWCNPISGHATLYWYQQILGQGPKLLIQFQNNGVVDDSQLPKDRFSAERLKGVDSTLKIQPAKLEDSAVYLCASSPQGTSYNEQFFGPGTRLTVL.

Only a few counts were recorded for this clone. The chain uses TRBV11-2 and TRBJ2-7, with TRBD2 identical over 7 bases. The CDR3 loop spans 14 amino acids. Trimming at V came to 3 bases and at J to 0 bases, leaving 2 bases not matched to a gene. Germline values: CDR1 SGHAT, CDR2 FQNNGV. In nucleotides, the CDR3 is TGTGCCAGCAGCTTTTCGGGGGGCTCCTACGAGCAGTACTTC. Translated: CASSFSGGSYEQYF.

This clone was observed once. The V and J genes are TRBV5-1 and TRBJ2-7; 8 bases are shared with TRBD1. Trimming took 4 bases from V and 1 from J; bases not matched to a gene: 7. This CDR3 contains 15 residues. Germline loops: CDR1 SGHRS, CDR2 YFSETQ. CDR3 bases: TGCGCCAGCAGCCGGGGACAGGCCTTATCCTACGAGCAGTACTTC. Translated, it gives CASSRGQALSYEQYF.

V gene TRBV5-1 combines with J gene TRBJ1-6; TRBD1 aligns across 7 bases. In germline, CDR1 is SGHRS, CDR2 YFSETQ. Unmatched junction bases numbered 3, after V lost 0 bases and J lost 6 bases. The CDR3 sequence is 15 residues long. The CDR3 loop reads CASSLAAGGNSPLHF. The CDR3, as DNA: TGCGCCAGCAGCTTGGCGGCAGGGGGTAATTCACCCCTCCACTTT.